This TCR beta chain was retrieved from a study of blood T cell repertoires in COVID-19. The sample holds one count of this clone. TCRdb's copy holds only in-frame clones and misses some; the assay was immunoSEQ multiplex PCR. Here the sample spans some 97,000 clones, about 88% being singletons. CDR1 and CDR2 (germline): MDHEN, SYDVKM. V was clipped by 5 bases and J by 5 bases, with 15 bases between them. This CDR3 has 14 residues. Sequenced sample: peripheral blood. The origin of this receptor is a man aged 30 to 39 in a cohort sampled during active COVID-19. The chain couples TRBV28 to TRBJ1-2; D is unclear. The CDR3 reads CASSPVSGIYGYTF. CDR3 nucleotide sequence: TGTGCCAGCAGTCCGGTATCCGGGATTTATGGCTACACCTTC.